Shown below are 27 T cell receptor beta chains from a single sample sequenced in a study of cytomegalovirus exposure and HLA in healthy donors. PCR primers comprised 60 Vbeta and 13 Jbeta primers. Libraries were prepared by immunoSEQ multiplex PCR; TCRdb keeps only in-frame clonotypes and omits some of them. In the table there are under 200,000 clones, 82% of which are singletons. Material for sequencing was PBMCs. The receptors were sampled from a woman aged 18-29 years in good health and CMV-seronegative.

The chain links TRBV27 to TRBJ2-7, with 10 bases matching TRBD2. This CDR3 is built from 15 residues. The trim removed 3 bases at V and 2 bases at J, leaving 4 bases unmatched. The V gene's germline CDR1 is MNHEY and CDR2 SMNVEV (reference sequence). CDR3 sequence: CASSFSLAGAYEQYF. CDR3 DNA sequence: TGTGCCAGCAGTTTTAGCCTAGCGGGGGCCTACGAGCAGTACTTC.

The chain couples TRBV2 to TRBJ2-5, with 11 nucleotides matching TRBD2. J gave up 2 bases and V 4 bases, and 12 bases lay outside the gene matches. Germline V lookup: CDR1 SNHLY, CDR2 FYNNEI. This CDR3 is built from 18 residues. CDR3 loop: CASSAWTSGFVLQETQYF. The DNA for the CDR3 is TGTGCCAGCAGTGCATGGACTAGCGGGTTCGTTCTGCAAGAGACCCAGTACTTC. The complete variable domain, with remaining parts taken from reference TRBV2 and TRBJ2-5, reads EPEVTQTPSHQVTQMGQEVILRCVPISNHLYFYWYRQILGQKVEFLVSFYNNEISEKSEIFDDQFSVERPDGSNFTLKIRSTKLEDSAMYFCASSAWTSGFVLQETQYFGPGTRLLVL.

The CDR3 protein is CASSFSLTDTQYF. CDR3 DNA: TGTGCCAGTAGTTTTAGCCTCACAGATACGCAGTATTTT. The chain combines TRBV19 with TRBJ2-3; D unclear. There are 13 residues in the CDR3. CDR1 and CDR2 from the germline V gene are LNHDA and SQIVND (reference sequence). V lost 5 bases and J 2 bases, leaving 8 bases between the germline ends.

The V and J genes are TRBV6-5 and TRBJ1-2; tentative D call: TRBD1 (6 bases). Germline CDR1 MNHEY, CDR2 SVGAGI. The ends were cut back, 3 bases at V and 4 bases at J, with 18 bases in the middle. CDR3 length: 16 amino acids. CDR3 DNA sequence: TGTGCCAGCAGTTATAAGGGCTGGGGGCAGAGCTATGGCTACACCTTC. It codes for CASSYKGWGQSYGYTF.

The gene calls are TRBV30 and TRBJ2-1; 9 nucleotides line up with TRBD2. V lost 5 bases to trimming and J lost 9 bases; unmatched junction nucleotides: 5. This CDR3 spans 12 amino acids. Germline CDR1 GTSNPN, CDR2 SVGIG (reference sequence). The CDR3 is CAWLGLASEQFF. DNA of the CDR3: TGTGCCTGGTTGGGACTAGCCTCTGAGCAGTTCTTC.

The genes are TRBV6-4 and TRBJ1-2; D ambiguous. The CDR3 spans 14 residues. V was cut by 0 bases and J by 1 base, with 6 bases left in between. The germline V gene encodes CDR1 MRHNA and CDR2 SNTAGT. Here the CDR3 DNA reads TGTGCCAGCAGTGACTCAGGAGATAACTATGGCTACACCTTC. Translating gives CASSDSGDNYGYTF.

V gene TRBV15 combines with J gene TRBJ1-4; 11 bases map to TRBD1. This CDR3 has 16 amino acids. With V trimmed by 6 bases and J by 3 bases, 6 bases remained unmatched. From germline, CDR1 is LNHNV and CDR2 YYDKDF (reference sequence). CDR3 sequence: CATRRTGGMSNEKLFF. DNA of the CDR3: TGTGCCACCAGGCGGACAGGGGGCATGTCTAATGAAAAACTGTTTTTT.

V usage is TRBV29-1 and J usage is TRBJ1-2, with D uncertain. From germline, CDR1 is SQVTM and CDR2 ANQGSEA. The length of the CDR3 is 13 residues. V lost 1 base, J lost 6 bases, and 12 bases lay in between. The CDR3 nucleotides read TGCAGCGTTGAAGGTGGGAGGGTGAATGGCTACACCTTC. This gives the protein CSVEGGRVNGYTF.

This clone was seen a handful of times. V gene TRBV15 combines with J gene TRBJ2-7, with a possible D match to TRBD2 (6 bases). Trimming cost V 1 base and J 0 bases, with 10 bases left between them. In germline, CDR1 is LNHNV, CDR2 YYDKDF (reference sequence). This CDR3 has 15 amino acids. CDR3 loop: CATSRGHGSSYEQYF. DNA for the CDR3: TGTGCCACCAGCAGAGGGCACGGGAGCTCCTACGAGCAGTACTTC.

The genes are TRBV27 and TRBJ2-3; D gene unclear. Trimming shortened V by 1 base and J by 11 bases, and 13 bases separated the two germline ends. CDR1 MNHEY and CDR2 SMNVEV come from the germline V gene (reference sequence). This CDR3 comprises 13 residues. For the CDR3, the DNA is TGTGCCAGCAGTTTATATCCTTCTGGCGGGCAGTATTTT. Translated, it gives CASSLYPSGGQYF.

V usage is TRBV7-9 and J usage is TRBJ1-1; no reliable D call. The CDR3 sequence is 13 residues long. V lost 3 bases and J 4 bases, leaving 9 bases between the germline ends. The germline CDR1 and CDR2 sequences are SEHNR and FQNEAQ (reference sequence). The CDR3 here is CASSFREGTEAFF. Here the CDR3 DNA reads TGTGCCAGCAGCTTTCGGGAGGGCACTGAAGCTTTCTTT.

CDR3 nucleotides: TGTGCCAGCAGCCAAGATTCGGACACTGAAGCTTTCTTT. It specifies CASSQDSDTEAFF. The J gene is TRBJ1-1, the V gene TRBV14; D ambiguous. The CDR3 spans 13 residues. Deletions cut 0 bases from V and 3 bases from J, with 5 bases between. CDR1 is SGHDN and CDR2 is FVKESK in the germline V gene. Based on the CDR3 plus reference TRBV14 and TRBJ1-1, the full variable domain is EAGVTQFPSHSVIEKGQTVTLRCDPISGHDNLYWYRRVMGKEIKFLLHFVKESKQDESGMPNNRFLAERTGGTYSTLKVQPAELEDSGVYFCASSQDSDTEAFFGQGTRLTVV.

The chain uses TRBV7-9 and TRBJ1-1; 10 nucleotides line up with TRBD1. CDR3 length: 15 amino acids. CDR1 is SEHNR and CDR2 is FQNEAQ in the germline V gene (reference sequence). V gave up 0 bases and J gave up 4 bases; unmatched junction bases: 2. CDR3 coding DNA: TGTGCCAGCAGCTTAGCGACAGGGGGCCCCACTGAAGCTTTCTTT. It is translated as CASSLATGGPTEAFF.

The chain recombines TRBV7-2 with TRBJ1-3; 7 positions match TRBD1. Germline CDR1 and CDR2: SGHTA and FQGNSA. CDR3 size: 13 residues. The junction had 6 bases not matched to a gene; V was cut back by 8 bases and J by 5 bases. The chain's CDR3 is CASSTGSRNTIYF. As DNA, the CDR3 is TGTGCCAGCTCGACAGGGTCGCGAAACACCATATATTTT.

This clone was seen a single time. This sequence joins TRBV5-1 and TRBJ2-1; TRBD2 is a possible D gene (5 bases). Germline values: CDR1 SGHRS, CDR2 YFSETQ. The V and J ends lost 4 bases and 3 bases respectively, with 14 bases between them. The CDR3 loop spans 15 amino acids. CDR3 in DNA: TGCGCCAGCAGCCCACCCAGCGGTTTCTACAATGAGCAGTTCTTC. Translated, it gives CASSPPSGFYNEQFF.

DNA of the CDR3: TGTGCCAGCAGTGAATCCGCGGTCTCTGGAAACACCATATATTTT. Translation gives CASSESAVSGNTIYF. This rearrangement joins TRBV25-1 to TRBJ1-3; D gene unclear. Trimming pared 1 base from V and 0 bases from J, leaving 7 bases between. The germline V gene encodes CDR1 MGHDK and CDR2 SYGVNS. The CDR3 length is 15 residues.

In this sample, this clone turned up a few times. This chain uses TRBV6-4 with TRBJ1-2; TRBD1 agrees at 9 bases. Germline loops: CDR1 MRHNA, CDR2 SNTAGT. The CDR3 runs to 15 residues. Germline trimming cut 2 bases from V and 3 bases from J; bases unmatched to any gene: 4. The CDR3: CASSDPGQGYYGYTF. The CDR3 DNA follows: TGTGCCAGCAGTGACCCGGGACAGGGCTACTATGGCTACACCTTC.

This clone was seen a few times. The chain uses TRBV10-3 and TRBJ2-7, with D unresolved. Between the trimmed V and J ends, which lost 3 bases and 7 bases, there was a span of 13 bases. The CDR3 is made up of 13 amino acids. CDR1 is ENHRY, CDR2 SYGVKD, per germline. Written as DNA, the CDR3 is TGTGCCATCAGTGACCCGGACGATCGGGAGCAGTACGTC. Translation gives CAISDPDDREQYV.

The CDR3 protein is CASSFGTAPPYEQYF. The CDR3 bases are TGTGCCAGCAGCTTTGGAACAGCACCCCCCTACGAGCAGTACTTC. The chain recombines TRBV5-6 with TRBJ2-7, with no clear D. Per the germline V gene, CDR1 is SGHDT and CDR2 is YYEEEE. CDR3 length equals 15 residues. With 2 bases removed from V and 2 bases from J, the gap between germline ends came to 14 bases. Full variable domain (missing parts from reference TRBV5-6 and TRBJ2-7): DAGVTQSPTHLIKTRGQQVTLRCSPKSGHDTVSWYQQALGQGPQFIFQYYEEEERQRGNFPDRFSGHQFPNYSSELNVNALLLGDSALYLCASSFGTAPPYEQYFGPGTRLTVT.

The rearrangement links TRBV28 to TRBJ1-2, with D possibly being TRBD1 (5 bases). CDR1 MDHEN and CDR2 SYDVKM come from the germline V gene. CDR3 length equals 16 residues. V was clipped by 4 bases and J by 1 base, with 16 bases between them. CDR3 bases: TGTGCCAGCAGTTCCCAGGGAGGTGGAGGTAACTATGGCTACACCTTC. Its translation is CASSSQGGGGNYGYTF.

The rearrangement uses TRBV6-5 and TRBJ2-1, with TRBD2 matching over 12 bases. Germline V gene lookup returns CDR1 MNHEY and CDR2 SVGAGI. The CDR3 length is 15 residues. Trimming took 4 bases from V and 7 from J; bases not matched to a gene: 5. The CDR3, as DNA: TGTGCCAGCAGTTCCCCGACTAGCGGGAGAAATGAGCAGTTCTTC. Its protein is CASSSPTSGRNEQFF.

The genes are TRBV5-1 and TRBJ2-1; TRBD2 agrees at 10 bases. Germline trimming cut 0 bases from V and 0 bases from J; bases unmatched to any gene: 3. In germline, CDR1 is SGHRS, CDR2 YFSETQ. This CDR3 spans 17 amino acids. The CDR3 bases are TGCGCCAGCAGCTTGGATGCTAGCGGGAGCTCCTACAATGAGCAGTTCTTC. It yields the protein CASSLDASGSSYNEQFF.

This clone is a singleton in its sample. The rearrangement uses TRBV7-7 and TRBJ1-5, with D perhaps matching TRBD1 (5 bases). The germline V gene encodes CDR1 SSHAT and CDR2 FNYEAQ (reference sequence). V was trimmed by 10 bases and J by 2 bases, leaving 21 bases between them. This CDR3 region has 16 residues. CDR3 amino acids: CATRGEPLGRNQPQHF. The CDR3 coding sequence is TGTGCCACAAGGGGTGAGCCCCTCGGGCGCAATCAGCCCCAGCATTTT.

The chain joins TRBV23-1 to TRBJ2-7, with 10 bases identical to TRBD1. TRBV23-1 is an ORF, with its function uncertain. The CDR3 contains 17 residues. After removal of 3 bases from V and 3 bases from J, the junction contained 11 bases not matched to a gene. CDR3 nucleotide sequence: TGCGCCAGCAGTCATAGGACAGGGGGAATAAACGTCTACGAGCAGTACGTC. Amino acids: CASSHRTGGINVYEQYV.

This chain uses TRBV2 with TRBJ1-4; 9 positions match TRBD1. The CDR3 consists of 14 residues. CDR1 and CDR2 (germline): SNHLY, FYNNEI. The V gene end was trimmed by 7 bases and the J gene end by 7 bases; junction bases not matched to a gene: 7. The CDR3 sequence: CASIKQGAGEKLFF. CDR3 in DNA: TGTGCCAGCATTAAACAGGGGGCCGGTGAAAAACTGTTTTTT.

This sequence joins TRBV30 and TRBJ2-1; 8 bases are a match to TRBD2. The length of the CDR3 is 14 residues. The germline gives CDR1 GTSNPN, CDR2 SVGIG (reference sequence). V lost 6 bases to trimming and J lost 4 bases; unmatched junction nucleotides: 8. In DNA form, the CDR3 reads TGTGCCTGCCTAACTAGCGGAGGATACAATGAGCAGTTCTTC. It translates to CACLTSGGYNEQFF.

The V and J genes are TRBV11-2 and TRBJ2-2; 16 nucleotides agree with TRBD2. Germline CDR1 reads SGHAT; CDR2 reads FQNNGV. CDR3 length: 16 residues. V dropped 7 bases and J dropped 3; count of bases not matched to a gene: 2. CDR3 sequence reads: CASMGTSGRDTGELFF. Here the CDR3 DNA reads TGTGCCAGCATGGGGACTAGCGGGAGGGACACCGGGGAGCTGTTTTTT. Together with reference TRBV11-2 and TRBJ2-2, the CDR3 gives the full variable domain: EAGVAQSPRYKIIEKRQSVAFWCNPISGHATLYWYQQILGQGPKLLIQFQNNGVVDDSQLPKDRFSAERLKGVDSTLKIQPAKLEDSAVYLCASMGTSGRDTGELFFGEGSRLTVL.